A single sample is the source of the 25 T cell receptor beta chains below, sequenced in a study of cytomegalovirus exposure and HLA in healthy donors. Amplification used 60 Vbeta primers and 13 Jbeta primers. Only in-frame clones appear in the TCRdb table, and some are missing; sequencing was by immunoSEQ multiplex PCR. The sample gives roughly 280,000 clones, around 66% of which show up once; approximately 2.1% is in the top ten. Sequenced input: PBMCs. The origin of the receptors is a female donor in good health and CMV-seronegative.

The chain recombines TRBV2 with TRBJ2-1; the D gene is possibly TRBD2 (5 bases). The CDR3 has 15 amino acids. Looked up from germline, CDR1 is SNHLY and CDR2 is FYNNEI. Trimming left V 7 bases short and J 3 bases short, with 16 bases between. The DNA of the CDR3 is TGTGCCAGCACCCTCGAGGGCGCCCACTACAATGAGCAGTTCTTC. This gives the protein CASTLEGAHYNEQFF.

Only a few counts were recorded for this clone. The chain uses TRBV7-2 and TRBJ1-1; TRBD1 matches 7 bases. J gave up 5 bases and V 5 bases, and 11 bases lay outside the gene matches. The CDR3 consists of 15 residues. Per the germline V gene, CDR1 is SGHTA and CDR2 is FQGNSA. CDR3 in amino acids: CASSGRQGWGTEAFF. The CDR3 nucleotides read TGTGCCAGCAGCGGTCGACAGGGTTGGGGGACTGAAGCTTTCTTT.

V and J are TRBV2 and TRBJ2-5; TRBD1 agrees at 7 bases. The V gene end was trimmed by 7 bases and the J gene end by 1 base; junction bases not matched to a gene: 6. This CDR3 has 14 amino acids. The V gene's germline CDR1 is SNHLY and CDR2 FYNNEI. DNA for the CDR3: TGTGCCAGCAAATTCGGGACAGTCCAAGAGACCCAGTACTTC. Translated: CASKFGTVQETQYF.

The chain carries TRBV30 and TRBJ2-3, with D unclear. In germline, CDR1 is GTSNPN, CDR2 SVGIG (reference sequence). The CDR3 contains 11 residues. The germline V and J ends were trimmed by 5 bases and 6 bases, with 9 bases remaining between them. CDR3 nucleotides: TGTGCCTGGCAGGTCACTGATACGCAGTATTTT. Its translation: CAWQVTDTQYF. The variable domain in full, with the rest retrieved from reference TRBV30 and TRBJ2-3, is SQTIHQWPATLVQPVGSPLSLECTVEGTSNPNLYWYRQAAGRGLQLLFYSVGIGQISSEVPQNLSASRPQDRQFILSSKKLLLSDSGFYLCAWQVTDTQYFGPGTRLTVL.

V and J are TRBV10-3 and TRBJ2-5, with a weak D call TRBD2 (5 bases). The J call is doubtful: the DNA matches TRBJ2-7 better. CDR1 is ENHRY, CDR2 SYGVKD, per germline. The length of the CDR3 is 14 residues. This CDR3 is CAIASNSAGDEQYF. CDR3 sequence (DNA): TGTGCCATCGCGTCCAATTCGGCGGGCGACGAGCAGTACTTC.

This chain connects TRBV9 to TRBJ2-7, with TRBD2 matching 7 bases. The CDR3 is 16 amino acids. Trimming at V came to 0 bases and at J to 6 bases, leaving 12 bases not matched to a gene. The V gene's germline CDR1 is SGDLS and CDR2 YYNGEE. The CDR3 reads CASSVGPRSGAVEQYF. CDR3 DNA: TGTGCCAGCAGCGTAGGCCCAAGGAGCGGGGCAGTCGAGCAGTACTTC.

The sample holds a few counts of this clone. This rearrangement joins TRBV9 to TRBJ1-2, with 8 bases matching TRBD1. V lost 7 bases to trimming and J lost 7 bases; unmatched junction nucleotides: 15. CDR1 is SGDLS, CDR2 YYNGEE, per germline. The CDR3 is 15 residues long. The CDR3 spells CASSFVPQGASGYTF. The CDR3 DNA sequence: TGTGCCAGCTCTTTTGTACCTCAGGGGGCCTCTGGCTACACCTTC.

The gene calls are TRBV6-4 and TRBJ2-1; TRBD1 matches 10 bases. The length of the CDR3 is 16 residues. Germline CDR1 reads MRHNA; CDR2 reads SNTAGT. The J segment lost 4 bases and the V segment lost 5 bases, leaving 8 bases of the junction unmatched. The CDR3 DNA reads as TGTGCCAGCAGTCCGCGGGACAGGGGATATTACAATGAGCAGTTCTTC. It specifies CASSPRDRGYYNEQFF.

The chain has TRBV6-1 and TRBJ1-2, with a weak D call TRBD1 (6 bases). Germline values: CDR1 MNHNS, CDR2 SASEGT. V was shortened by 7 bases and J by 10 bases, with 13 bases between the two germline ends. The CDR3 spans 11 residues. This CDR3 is CASTAGADYTF. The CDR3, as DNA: TGTGCCAGCACAGCAGGGGCAGACTACACCTTC.

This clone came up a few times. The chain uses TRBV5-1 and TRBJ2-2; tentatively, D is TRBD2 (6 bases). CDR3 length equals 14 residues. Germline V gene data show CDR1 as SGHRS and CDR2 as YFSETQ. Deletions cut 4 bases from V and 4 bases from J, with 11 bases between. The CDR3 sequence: CASSAGTSTGELFF. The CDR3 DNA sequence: TGCGCCAGCAGCGCCGGGACTTCCACCGGGGAGCTGTTTTTT.

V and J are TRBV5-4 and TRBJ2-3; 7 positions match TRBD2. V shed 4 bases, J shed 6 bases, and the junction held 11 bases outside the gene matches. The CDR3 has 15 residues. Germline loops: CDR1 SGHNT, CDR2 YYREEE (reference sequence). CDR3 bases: TGTGCCAGCAGCCCGAGGGCGGCACTAGCGGATACGCAGTATTTT. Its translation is CASSPRAALADTQYF.

The CDR3 DNA is TGTGCCAGCAGCGTGGTCGAGGGTAATTCACCCCTCCACTTT. It translates to CASSVVEGNSPLHF. V is TRBV9 and J is TRBJ1-6; D gene uncertain. The CDR3 spans 14 residues. CDR1 and CDR2 (germline): SGDLS, YYNGEE. With 2 bases removed from V and 6 bases from J, the gap between germline ends came to 9 bases.

CDR3 region: CASSLIAGAGANEQFF. CDR3 nucleotides: TGTGCCAGCAGCTTAATAGCGGGAGCAGGTGCGAATGAGCAGTTCTTC. The gene calls are TRBV11-2 and TRBJ2-1; 9 bases line up with TRBD2. The V gene's germline CDR1 is SGHAT and CDR2 FQNNGV. V dropped 2 bases and J dropped 7; count of bases not matched to a gene: 9. CDR3 length equals 16 residues.

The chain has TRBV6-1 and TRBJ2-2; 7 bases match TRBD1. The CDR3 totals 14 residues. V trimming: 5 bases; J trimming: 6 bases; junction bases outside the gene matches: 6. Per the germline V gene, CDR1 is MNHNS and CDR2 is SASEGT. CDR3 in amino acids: CASSLQGQAGELFF. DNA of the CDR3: TGTGCCAGCAGTCTTCAAGGACAGGCCGGGGAGCTGTTTTTT.

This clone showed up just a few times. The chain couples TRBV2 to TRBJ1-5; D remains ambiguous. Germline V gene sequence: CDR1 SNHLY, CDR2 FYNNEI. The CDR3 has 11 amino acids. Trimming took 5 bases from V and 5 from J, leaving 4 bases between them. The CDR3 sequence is CASSFDQPQHF. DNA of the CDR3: TGTGCCAGCAGTTTCGATCAGCCCCAGCATTTT.

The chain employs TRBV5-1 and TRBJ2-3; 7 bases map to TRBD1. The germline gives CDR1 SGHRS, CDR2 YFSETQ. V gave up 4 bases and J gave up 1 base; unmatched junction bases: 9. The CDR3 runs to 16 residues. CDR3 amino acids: CASSDRVGEGTDTQYF. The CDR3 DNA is TGCGCCAGCAGCGACAGGGTTGGTGAAGGCACAGATACGCAGTATTTT.

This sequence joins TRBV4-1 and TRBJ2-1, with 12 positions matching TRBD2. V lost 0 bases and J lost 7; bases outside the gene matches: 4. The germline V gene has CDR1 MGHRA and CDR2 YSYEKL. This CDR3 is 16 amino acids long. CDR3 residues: CASSQERLAGANEQFF. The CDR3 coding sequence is TGCGCCAGCAGCCAAGAACGACTAGCGGGAGCGAATGAGCAGTTCTTC.

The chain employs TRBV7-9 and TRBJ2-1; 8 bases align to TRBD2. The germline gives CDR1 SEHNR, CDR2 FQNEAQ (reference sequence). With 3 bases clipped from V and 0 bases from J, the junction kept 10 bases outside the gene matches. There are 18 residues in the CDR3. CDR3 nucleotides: TGTGCCAGCAGCTTCGATGGACTAGCATCCAGCTCCTACAATGAGCAGTTCTTC. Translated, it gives CASSFDGLASSSYNEQFF. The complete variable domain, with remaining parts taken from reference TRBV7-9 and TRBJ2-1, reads DTGVSQNPRHKITKRGQNVTFRCDPISEHNRLYWYRQTLGQGPEFLTYFQNEAQLEKSRLLSDRFSAERPKGSFSTLEIQRTEQGDSAMYLCASSFDGLASSSYNEQFFGPGTRLTVL.

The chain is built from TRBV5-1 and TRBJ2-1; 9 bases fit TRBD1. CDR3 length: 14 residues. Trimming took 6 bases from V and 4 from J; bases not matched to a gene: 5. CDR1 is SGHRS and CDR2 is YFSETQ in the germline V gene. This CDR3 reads CASTPGQGYNEQFF. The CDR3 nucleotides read TGCGCCAGCACCCCCGGACAGGGGTACAATGAGCAGTTCTTC. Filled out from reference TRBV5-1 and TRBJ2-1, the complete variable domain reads KAGVTQTPRYLIKTRGQQVTLSCSPISGHRSVSWYQQTPGQGLQFLFEYFSETQRNKGNFPGRFSGRQFSNSRSEMNVSTLELGDSALYLCASTPGQGYNEQFFGPGTRLTVL.

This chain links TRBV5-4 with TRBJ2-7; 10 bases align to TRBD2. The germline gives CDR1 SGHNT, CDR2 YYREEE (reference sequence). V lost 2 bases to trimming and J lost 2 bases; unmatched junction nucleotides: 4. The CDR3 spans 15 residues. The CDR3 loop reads CASSLEAGGTYEQYF. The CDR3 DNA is TGTGCCAGCAGCTTAGAAGCGGGAGGGACCTACGAGCAGTACTTC.

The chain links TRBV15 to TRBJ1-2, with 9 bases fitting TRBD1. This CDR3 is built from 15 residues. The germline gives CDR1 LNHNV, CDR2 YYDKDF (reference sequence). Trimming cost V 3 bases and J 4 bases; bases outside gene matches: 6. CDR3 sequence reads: CATSSPGQGTYGYTF. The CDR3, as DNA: TGTGCCACCAGCAGTCCGGGACAGGGCACCTATGGCTACACCTTC. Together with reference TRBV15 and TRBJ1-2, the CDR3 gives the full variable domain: DAMVIQNPRYQVTQFGKPVTLSCSQTLNHNVMYWYQQKSSQAPKLLFHYYDKDFNNEADTPDNFQSRRPNTSFCFLDIRSPGLGDTAMYLCATSSPGQGTYGYTFGSGTRLTVV.

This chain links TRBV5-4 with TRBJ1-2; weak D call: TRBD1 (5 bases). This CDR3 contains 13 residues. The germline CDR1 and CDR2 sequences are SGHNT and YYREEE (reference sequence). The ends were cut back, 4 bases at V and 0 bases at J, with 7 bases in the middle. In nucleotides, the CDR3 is TGTGCCAGCAGCCACAGGACTAACTATGGCTACACCTTC. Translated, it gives CASSHRTNYGYTF.

The CDR3: CASSPSPQETQYF. CDR3 DNA: TGTGCCAGCTCACCGAGTCCTCAAGAGACCCAGTACTTC. V usage is TRBV18 and J usage is TRBJ2-5; no clear D gene. Looked up from germline, CDR1 is KGHSH and CDR2 is LQKENI. V was shortened by 3 bases and J by 2 bases, with 7 bases between the two germline ends. The CDR3 sequence is 13 residues long. The entire variable domain, with the rest obtained from reference TRBV18 and TRBJ2-5, is as follows: NAGVMQNPRHLVRRRGQEARLRCSPMKGHSHVYWYRQLPEEGLKFMVYLQKENIIDESGMPKERFSAEFPKEGPSILRIQQVVRGDSAAYFCASSPSPQETQYFGPGTRLLVL.

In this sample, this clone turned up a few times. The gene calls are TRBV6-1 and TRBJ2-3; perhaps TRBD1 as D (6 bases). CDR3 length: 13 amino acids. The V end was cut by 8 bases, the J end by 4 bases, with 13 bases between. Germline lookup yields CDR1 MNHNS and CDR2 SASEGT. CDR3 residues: CASGKQGADTQYF. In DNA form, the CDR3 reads TGTGCCAGCGGCAAACAGGGTGCAGATACGCAGTATTTT.

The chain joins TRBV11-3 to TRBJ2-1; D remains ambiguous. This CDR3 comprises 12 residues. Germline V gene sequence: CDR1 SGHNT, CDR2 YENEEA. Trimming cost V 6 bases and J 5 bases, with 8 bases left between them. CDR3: CASRSSDNEQFF. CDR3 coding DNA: TGTGCCAGCAGATCTAGTGACAATGAGCAGTTCTTC.